Each of the 32 T cell receptor beta chains below was sequenced from the same sample in a study of PD-L1 blockade in urothelial cancer. Method: immunoSEQ multiplex PCR; TCRdb's copy keeps in-frame clones and lacks some. The repertoire consists of about 57,000 clones, with 86% occurring once and the leading ten covering under 3.5%. Sequences were derived from PBMCs, sampled around atezolizumab (anti-PD-L1) treatment. These receptors were taken from a man aged 50 or older with urothelial cancer.

This clone was seen a handful of times. The rearrangement links TRBV18 to TRBJ2-3, with 9 bases identical to TRBD2. The germline V gene has CDR1 KGHSH and CDR2 LQKENI. V trimming: 5 bases; J trimming: 3 bases; junction bases outside the gene matches: 6. CDR3 length equals 15 residues. The CDR3 region has the DNA TGTGCCAGCTCAATAGCGGGAGACAATACAGATACGCAGTATTTT. Translating gives CASSIAGDNTDTQYF.

The genes are TRBV2 and TRBJ1-1; D is unclear. CDR3 length equals 12 residues. V dropped 9 bases and J dropped 3 bases, with 11 bases sitting between them. CDR1 and CDR2 (germline): SNHLY, FYNNEI. CDR3 residues: CASGIRDTEAFF. The CDR3 DNA reads TGTGCCAGTGGTATACGGGACACTGAAGCTTTCTTT.

The CDR3 DNA follows: TGTGCCAGCAGTGTTGACAGGGGGGGGACCAAAAACATTCAGTACTTC. Encoded protein: CASSVDRGGTKNIQYF. The chain joins TRBV6-1 to TRBJ2-4, with 9 bases matching TRBD1. Germline V gene lookup returns CDR1 MNHNS and CDR2 SASEGT. The V gene end was trimmed by 4 bases and the J gene end by 2 bases; junction bases not matched to a gene: 6. CDR3 size: 16 residues.

The chain recombines TRBV7-2 with TRBJ2-2, with D tentatively TRBD1 (6 bases). With 1 base removed from V and 4 bases from J, the gap between germline ends came to 13 bases. The CDR3 runs to 16 residues. The germline V gene has CDR1 SGHTA and CDR2 FQGNSA. CDR3 in amino acids: CASSLEPGVSTGELFF. For the CDR3, the DNA is TGTGCCAGCAGCTTAGAGCCAGGGGTGTCCACCGGGGAGCTGTTTTTT.

V and J are TRBV27 and TRBJ2-3, with 7 nucleotides matching TRBD2. V was clipped by 2 bases and J by 8 bases; unmatched bases: 10. The CDR3 has 15 residues. Germline V gives CDR1 MNHEY, CDR2 SMNVEV (reference sequence). CDR3 sequence reads: CASSLPPAGERTQYF. CDR3 bases: TGTGCCAGCAGTTTACCTCCGGCGGGAGAGCGTACGCAGTATTTT.

This sequence joins TRBV7-9 and TRBJ1-1, with D possibly TRBD1 on 5 matching bases. The CDR3 runs 13 residues. Germline V gives CDR1 SEHNR, CDR2 FQNEAQ (reference sequence). The V end was cut by 6 bases, the J end by 6 bases, with 14 bases between. The CDR3 protein is CASSPRQIPEAFF. The CDR3 nucleotides read TGTGCCAGCAGTCCGCGACAGATCCCTGAAGCTTTCTTT. Full variable domain (outside the CDR3, taken from reference TRBV7-9 and TRBJ1-1): DTGVSQNPRHKITKRGQNVTFRCDPISEHNRLYWYRQTLGQGPEFLTYFQNEAQLEKSRLLSDRFSAERPKGSFSTLEIQRTEQGDSAMYLCASSPRQIPEAFFGQGTRLTVV.

This chain connects TRBV4-1 to TRBJ2-3; D is unclear. CDR1 is MGHRA, CDR2 YSYEKL, per germline. The ends were cut back, 0 bases at V and 9 bases at J, with 16 bases in the middle. The CDR3 sequence is 15 residues long. DNA of the CDR3: TGCGCCAGCAGCCAAGATGAGGCTGCCGCGTCAACGCAGTATTTT. Encoded protein: CASSQDEAAASTQYF.

The V call is TRBV15, the J call TRBJ1-4; TRBD1 might be the D (6 bases). Trimming removed 0 bases from V and 7 bases from J, with 12 bases in between. This CDR3 has 15 residues. The germline V gene has CDR1 LNHNV and CDR2 YYDKDF (reference sequence). CDR3 region: CATSRDGSGVEKLFF. The CDR3 DNA sequence: TGTGCCACCAGCAGAGATGGGTCAGGGGTTGAAAAACTGTTTTTT.

This chain's CDR3 is CASSSTSFNEQFF. CDR3 nucleotides: TGTGCCAGCAGCTCGACTAGCTTCAATGAGCAGTTCTTC. The V and J genes are TRBV5-6 and TRBJ2-1; TRBD2 matches at 7 bases. With V trimmed by 3 bases and J by 6 bases, 3 bases remained unmatched. This CDR3 contains 13 residues. The V gene's germline CDR1 is SGHDT and CDR2 YYEEEE.

The chain uses TRBV29-1 and TRBJ2-7; D might be TRBD2 (5 bases). V lost 7 bases and J 7 bases, leaving 11 bases between the germline ends. There are 10 residues in the CDR3. Germline CDR1 and CDR2: SQVTM and ANQGSEA. CDR3 nucleotides: TGCAGCGCCGGTACGGGGGAGCAGTACTTC. This translates into CSAGTGEQYF.

The chain is built from TRBV11-1 and TRBJ2-3; TRBD2 matches 15 bases. This CDR3 has 18 amino acids. V shed 1 base, J shed 3 bases, and the junction held 5 bases outside the gene matches. CDR1 is SGHAT and CDR2 is FQDESV in the germline V gene (reference sequence). This CDR3 is CASSLGGLAGGGTDTQYF. The CDR3 DNA is TGTGCCAGCAGCTTAGGGGGACTAGCGGGAGGAGGGACAGATACGCAGTATTTT.

The chain is built from TRBV10-3 and TRBJ2-7; weak D call: TRBD1 (6 bases). This CDR3 contains 11 residues. Per the germline V gene, CDR1 is ENHRY and CDR2 is SYGVKD. The V end lost 8 bases, the J end lost 11 bases, and 16 bases lay between the germline ends. The CDR3 DNA reads TGTGCCATCTCTGGGGGCACCCCAAAGTACTTC. Encoded protein: CAISGGTPKYF.

The CDR3, as DNA: TGTGCCAGCAGTTCGACAGTTATTAGCAATCAGCCCCAGCATTTT. As protein: CASSSTVISNQPQHF. This chain connects TRBV6-6 to TRBJ1-5; D is perhaps TRBD1 (5 bases). This CDR3 has 15 amino acids. Germline V gene lookup returns CDR1 MNHNY and CDR2 SVGAGI (reference sequence). V was trimmed by 4 bases and J by 0 bases, leaving 10 bases between them.

The rearrangement uses TRBV5-1 and TRBJ2-3; 9 bases match TRBD1. Trimming removed 3 bases from V and 2 bases from J; junction bases left unmatched: 4. CDR1 and CDR2 (germline): SGHRS, YFSETQ. The CDR3 has 15 amino acids. In nucleotides, the CDR3 is TGCGCCAGCAGCTGGGGACAGGGCTTCACAGATACGCAGTATTTT. Translating it yields CASSWGQGFTDTQYF.

The chain uses TRBV2 and TRBJ2-6, with TRBD1 matching 8 bases. The germline gives CDR1 SNHLY, CDR2 FYNNEI. The V and J ends lost 5 bases and 2 bases, in that order; junction bases with no gene match: 5. This CDR3 comprises 16 residues. CDR3 sequence: CASSWTGFPGANVLTF. CDR3 DNA sequence: TGTGCCAGCAGTTGGACAGGGTTTCCTGGGGCCAACGTCCTGACTTTC.

The chain employs TRBV5-4 and TRBJ1-6; the D is unclear. The CDR3 totals 13 residues. V lost 4 bases to trimming and J lost 5 bases, with 7 bases between them. Germline V gene lookup returns CDR1 SGHNT and CDR2 YYREEE (reference sequence). This chain's CDR3 is CASSAINNSPLHF. The DNA for the CDR3 is TGTGCCAGCAGCGCGATCAATAATTCACCCCTCCACTTT.

The DNA for the CDR3 is TGTGCCAGCAGCGTAGCTACAGTGAACACTGAAGCTTTCTTT. Translating gives CASSVATVNTEAFF. The gene calls are TRBV9 and TRBJ1-1; no reliable D call. From germline, CDR1 is SGDLS and CDR2 YYNGEE. This CDR3 comprises 14 residues. The V end lost 0 bases, the J end lost 0 bases, and 6 bases lay between the germline ends.

Note on this clone: This may be a read error: a much more frequent sequence differs by one nucleotide. The chain combines TRBV7-9 with TRBJ2-7; D ambiguous. CDR1 SEHNR and CDR2 FQNEAQ come from the germline V gene (reference sequence). This CDR3 spans 11 amino acids. CDR3 sequence (DNA): TGTGCCAACAGCCTTGCTAGGGAGCAGTACTTC. Translated, it gives CANSLAREQYF.

This CDR3 reads CASRITGGDGYTF. CDR3 coding DNA: TGTGCCAGCAGGATCACCGGGGGAGATGGCTACACCTTC. The J gene is TRBJ1-2, the V gene TRBV6-1; D is perhaps TRBD1 (5 bases). CDR3 length equals 13 residues. The V and J ends lost 6 bases and 6 bases respectively, with 14 bases between them. Germline V gives CDR1 MNHNS, CDR2 SASEGT.

This rearrangement joins TRBV19 to TRBJ1-6; maybe TRBD1 (5 bases). Germline lookup yields CDR1 LNHDA and CDR2 SQIVND (reference sequence). Trimming shortened V by 3 bases and J by 7 bases, and 16 bases separated the two germline ends. The CDR3 consists of 16 residues. The CDR3 DNA reads TGTGCCAGTAGTATTAAAACTGTGGCAGGGAATTCACCCCTCCACTTT. This encodes CASSIKTVAGNSPLHF. Full variable domain (rest looked up from reference TRBV19 and TRBJ1-6): DGGITQSPKYLFRKEGQNVTLSCEQNLNHDAMYWYRQDPGQGLRLIYYSQIVNDFQKGDIAEGYSVSREKKESFPLTVTSAQKNPTAFYLCASSIKTVAGNSPLHFGNGTRLTVT.

This chain connects TRBV9 to TRBJ1-6; TRBD1 agrees at 8 bases. The J segment lost 9 bases and the V segment lost 3 bases, leaving 5 bases of the junction unmatched. CDR1 and CDR2 from the germline V gene are SGDLS and YYNGEE. This CDR3 region has 14 residues. CDR3 DNA sequence: TGTGCCAGCAGCGCTGGGACAGGAACTTCACCCCTCCACTTT. Residues: CASSAGTGTSPLHF. Full variable domain (remainder filled in from reference TRBV9 and TRBJ1-6): DSGVTQTPKHLITATGQRVTLRCSPRSGDLSVYWYQQSLDQGLQFLIQYYNGEERAKGNILERFSAQQFPDLHSELNLSSLELGDSALYFCASSAGTGTSPLHFGNGTRLTVT.

V and J are TRBV19 and TRBJ2-4; 7 bases agree with TRBD1. The CDR3 has 15 amino acids. Germline loops: CDR1 LNHDA, CDR2 SQIVND (reference sequence). The trim removed 1 base at V and 7 bases at J, leaving 7 bases unmatched. The CDR3 here is CASSIGGQEWNIQYF. The CDR3 coding sequence is TGTGCCAGTAGTATAGGAGGACAGGAATGGAACATTCAGTACTTC.

This clone was counted only a few times. The chain joins TRBV2 to TRBJ1-2; 11 nucleotides match TRBD1. Unmatched junction bases numbered 1, after V lost 8 bases and J lost 8 bases. This CDR3 is built from 11 residues. The germline gives CDR1 SNHLY, CDR2 FYNNEI. The CDR3 sequence: CASGTGGGYTF. The CDR3 DNA follows: TGTGCCAGCGGGACAGGGGGGGGCTACACCTTC.

V and J are TRBV27 and TRBJ1-2; 7 bases fit TRBD1. Per the germline V gene, CDR1 is MNHEY and CDR2 is SMNVEV (reference sequence). This CDR3 region has 14 residues. The trim removed 5 bases at V and 3 bases at J, leaving 6 bases unmatched. The CDR3 region is CASSQGGSYYGYTF. The CDR3 nucleotides are TGTGCCAGCAGTCAAGGGGGCTCTTACTATGGCTACACCTTC.

There are many counts of this clone. The chain links TRBV7-9 to TRBJ2-4; maybe TRBD1 (5 bases). This CDR3 has 16 amino acids. V was cut by 1 base and J by 0 bases, with 10 bases left in between. Germline V CDR1 and CDR2: SEHNR, FQNEAQ (reference sequence). For the CDR3, the DNA is TGTGCCAGCAGCTTAGGACAGCATCTAGCCAAAAACATTCAGTACTTC. This encodes CASSLGQHLAKNIQYF. The whole variable domain, remainder taken from reference TRBV7-9 and TRBJ2-4, is DTGVSQNPRHKITKRGQNVTFRCDPISEHNRLYWYRQTLGQGPEFLTYFQNEAQLEKSRLLSDRFSAERPKGSFSTLEIQRTEQGDSAMYLCASSLGQHLAKNIQYFGAGTRLSVL.

This chain uses TRBV10-3 with TRBJ2-7; D remains ambiguous. The CDR3 has 11 residues. Germline V gene sequence: CDR1 ENHRY, CDR2 SYGVKD. V was clipped by 1 base and J by 7 bases, with 5 bases between them. CDR3 region: CAISELREQYF. The CDR3 nucleotides read TGTGCCATCAGTGAGTTGCGGGAGCAGTACTTC.

The V gene is TRBV11-1, the J gene TRBJ2-5; TRBD2 matches 7 bases. Germline CDR1 SGHAT, CDR2 FQDESV (reference sequence). With V trimmed by 0 bases and J by 5 bases, 3 bases remained unmatched. The CDR3 spans 14 residues. CDR3 sequence (DNA): TGTGCCAGCAGCTTAGCGGGAGGGTCGGAGACCCAGTACTTC. Translation: CASSLAGGSETQYF.

V and J are TRBV10-3 and TRBJ2-3, with D possibly TRBD2 on 7 matching bases. The CDR3 runs 17 residues. V lost 0 bases and J lost 5, with 18 bases in between. Per the germline V gene, CDR1 is ENHRY and CDR2 is SYGVKD. Here the CDR3 DNA reads TGTGCCATCAGTGAGTCGGCCCCCGGGGGGCCCGAAGATACGCAGTATTTT. Protein: CAISESAPGGPEDTQYF.

The chain is built from TRBV19 and TRBJ2-3, with 11 positions matching TRBD1. Germline assignment: CDR1 LNHDA and CDR2 SQIVND (reference sequence). Trimming removed 2 bases from V and 3 bases from J; junction bases left unmatched: 1. The CDR3 has 15 amino acids. The CDR3 loop is CASSIRDRGTDTQYF. The CDR3 nucleotides read TGTGCCAGTAGTATAAGGGACAGGGGGACAGATACGCAGTATTTT.

The chain has TRBV6-1 and TRBJ1-2, with D tentatively TRBD1 (5 bases). The V gene lost 9 bases and the J gene lost 3 bases, with 17 bases spanning the gap. Germline CDR1 is MNHNS and CDR2 is SASEGT. This CDR3 comprises 14 residues. CDR3 amino acids: CASTPFGTYYGYTF. CDR3 DNA: TGTGCCAGTACCCCCTTCGGGACTTACTATGGCTACACCTTC.

The chain has TRBV30 and TRBJ1-1; D not resolved. Germline CDR1 is GTSNPN and CDR2 is SVGIG (reference sequence). The CDR3 loop spans 17 amino acids. The germline V and J ends were trimmed by 0 bases and 1 base, with 18 bases remaining between them. CDR3 region: CAWSVQFVVYRNTEAFF. For the CDR3, the DNA is TGTGCCTGGAGTGTACAATTTGTTGTATATCGGAACACTGAAGCTTTCTTT.

The chain uses TRBV6-1 and TRBJ2-1, with 7 bases lining up with TRBD2. V dropped 7 bases and J dropped 12; count of bases not matched to a gene: 18. Germline V gives CDR1 MNHNS, CDR2 SASEGT. The CDR3 is made up of 15 amino acids. The CDR3 protein is CASMRSRGSPEGQFF. CDR3 sequence (DNA): TGTGCCAGCATGAGGTCGCGCGGGAGCCCCGAAGGGCAGTTCTTC.